Presented here are 9 T cell receptor beta chains from one specimen sequenced in a study of Tregs in tolerant kidney transplant recipients. Profiled with immunoSEQ multiplex PCR; TCRdb holds only in-frame clones, not every one. The sample records 85,000 to 95,000 clones, just over 90% being singletons. The sequencing sample was made of CD8+ T cells from blood. The receptors originated from a human donor in good health.

The chain recombines TRBV7-6 with TRBJ2-3, with unresolved D. The CDR3 runs 16 residues. Trimming shortened V by 1 base and J by 2 bases, and 13 bases separated the two germline ends. Germline CDR1 reads SGHVS; CDR2 reads FNYEAQ. The CDR3 DNA sequence: TGTGCCAGCAGCTTAGTAGGCGCAGGCATCACAGATACGCAGTATTTT. Translating it yields CASSLVGAGITDTQYF.

V gene TRBV5-8 combines with J gene TRBJ2-7; no clear D gene. The germline CDR1 and CDR2 sequences are SGHTS and YDEGEE. This CDR3 is 14 amino acids long. V gave up 6 bases and J gave up 5 bases, with 18 bases separating them. Here the CDR3 reads CASTLRVPPDEQYF. The CDR3, as DNA: TGTGCCAGCACCCTGAGAGTCCCCCCCGACGAGCAGTACTTC. The variable domain in full, completed from reference TRBV5-8 and TRBJ2-7, reads EAGVTQSPTHLIKTRGQQATLRCSPISGHTSVYWYQQALGLGLQFLLWYDEGEERNRGNFPPRFSGRQFPNYSSELNVNALELEDSALYLCASTLRVPPDEQYFGPGTRLTVT.

The chain recombines TRBV6-6 with TRBJ2-1; TRBD2 aligns across 11 bases. Germline V gene lookup returns CDR1 MNHNY and CDR2 SVGAGI (reference sequence). CDR3 size: 15 residues. J lost 6 bases, V lost 4 bases, and 5 bases had no gene match. The CDR3 sequence is CASSFSGRAVNEQFF. The CDR3 DNA is TGTGCCAGCAGTTTTAGCGGGAGGGCCGTCAATGAGCAGTTCTTC.

The chain uses TRBV25-1 and TRBJ2-5; 10 nucleotides match TRBD2. From germline, CDR1 is MGHDK and CDR2 SYGVNS. The CDR3 is made up of 18 amino acids. J gave up 2 bases and V 0 bases, and 9 bases lay outside the gene matches. The CDR3 loop reads CASSEYISLAGAQETQYF. Written as DNA, the CDR3 is TGTGCCAGCAGTGAATATATCAGCCTAGCGGGGGCACAAGAGACCCAGTACTTC.

The V call is TRBV7-8, the J call TRBJ1-4; tentatively, D is TRBD1 (5 bases). Germline V CDR1 and CDR2: SGHVS, FQNEAQ. There are 20 residues in the CDR3. Trimming shortened V by 1 base and J by 3 bases, and 24 bases separated the two germline ends. CDR3 in DNA: TGTGCCAGCAGCTTAGAAGGGCAGGGTTGGGTGTTGGCAGCTAATGAAAAACTGTTTTTT. Translated: CASSLEGQGWVLAANEKLFF.

V is TRBV29-1 and J is TRBJ1-3; tentatively, D is TRBD1 (5 bases). Germline V gene sequence: CDR1 SQVTM, CDR2 ANQGSEA. V lost 4 bases and J lost 1, with 8 bases in between. This CDR3 is 13 amino acids long. The CDR3: CSVAWGSGNTIYF. The CDR3 DNA follows: TGCAGCGTTGCTTGGGGGTCTGGAAACACCATATATTTT.

V and J are TRBV4-1 and TRBJ1-2, with no clear D. Trimming pared 0 bases from V and 6 bases from J, leaving 20 bases between. There are 17 residues in the CDR3. Germline V gives CDR1 MGHRA, CDR2 YSYEKL. CDR3 region: CASSQEAALGRGDGYTF. CDR3 sequence (DNA): TGCGCCAGCAGCCAAGAGGCCGCGCTGGGAAGAGGAGATGGCTACACCTTC.

The chain has TRBV30 and TRBJ2-1; the D gene could be TRBD1 or TRBD2 (5 bases each). Germline V CDR1 and CDR2: GTSNPN, SVGIG (reference sequence). The germline V and J ends were trimmed by 2 bases and 9 bases, with 14 bases remaining between them. This CDR3 is 13 amino acids long. The CDR3: CAWSLALGVEQFF. The CDR3 region has the DNA TGTGCCTGGAGTCTAGCACTGGGGGTTGAGCAGTTCTTC.

This CDR3 reads CASSDLPDLGGGYTF. CDR3 bases: TGTGCCAGCAGTGACCTCCCCGACCTAGGGGGCGGCTACACCTTC. The chain couples TRBV6-4 to TRBJ1-2; 7 nucleotides agree with TRBD1. J was trimmed by 8 bases and V by 2 bases; bases with no gene match: 11. This CDR3 is 15 amino acids long. Per germline, CDR1 MRHNA and CDR2 SNTAGT.